One and the same sample provided the 10 T cell receptor beta chains below, sequenced in a study of blood T cells in healthy people across ages. A sample-barcoded 5' primer and a J-beta primer mix were used in a second PCR of roughly 6 to 11 cycles. TCRdb reprocessed the 5' RACE reads with MiXCR, giving one entry per CDR3 protein. The sample lists around 320,000 distinct CDR3 sequences, 25% to 30% occurring once. What was sequenced was blood. All receptors derive from a woman in her 70s in good health.

This clonotype was seen a handful of times. V usage is TRBV18 and J usage is TRBJ2-5; D is uncertain. Germline lookup yields CDR1 KGHSH and CDR2 LQKENI. The ends were cut back, 0 bases at V and 4 bases at J, with 9 bases in the middle. The CDR3 extends over 14 amino acids. CDR3 residues: CASSPPVRPETQYF. CDR3 nucleotide sequence: TGTGCCAGCTCACCACCCGTACGCCCAGAGACCCAGTACTTC.

This clonotype has more than one count but fewer than ten. This chain uses TRBV7-6 with TRBJ2-3; D call uncertain. The CDR3 contains 14 residues. The germline CDR1 and CDR2 sequences are SGHVS and FNYEAQ. Trimming cost V 4 bases and J 6 bases, with 14 bases left between them. The CDR3 nucleotides read TGTGCCAGCAGCTCGAAGGGCCCCCAGGATACGCAGTATTTT. It specifies CASSSKGPQDTQYF. The variable domain in full, with the rest retrieved from reference TRBV7-6 and TRBJ2-3, is GAGVSQSPRYKVTKRGQDVALRCDPISGHVSLYWYRQALGQGPEFLTYFNYEAQQDKSGLPNDRFSAERPEGSISTLTIQRTEQRDSAMYRCASSSKGPQDTQYFGPGTRLTVL.

This clonotype showed up just a few times. V gene TRBV28 combines with J gene TRBJ2-2; D may match TRBD1 or TRBD2 (5 bases each). CDR1 and CDR2 (germline): MDHEN, SYDVKM. Trimming left V 3 bases short and J 4 bases short, with 12 bases between. The CDR3 is made up of 15 amino acids. CDR3 sequence reads: CASSLWGYSTGELFF. The CDR3 DNA is TGTGCCAGCAGTTTGTGGGGGTACAGCACCGGGGAGCTGTTTTTT.

A remark on this clonotype: A read error may account for a junction end that differs from germline. The CDR3 nucleotides are TGCGTCAGCAGCTCCTCTTTGGGGGTAGGAGGTTGGAATGAGCAGTTCTTC. It codes for CVSSSSLGVGGWNEQFF. The rearrangement links TRBV5-1 to TRBJ2-1; D is possibly TRBD1 or TRBD2 (5 bases each). Germline V CDR1 and CDR2: SGHRS, YFSETQ. This CDR3 comprises 17 residues. Full variable domain (missing parts from reference TRBV5-1 and TRBJ2-1): KAGVTQTPRYLIKTRGQQVTLSCSPISGHRSVSWYQQTPGQGLQFLFEYFSETQRNKGNFPGRFSGRQFSNSRSEMNVSTLELGDSALYLCVSSSSLGVGGWNEQFFGPGTRLTVL.

This clonotype came up once. The chain employs TRBV29-1 and TRBJ2-1; 10 bases line up with TRBD1. Germline CDR1 reads SQVTM; CDR2 reads ANQGSEA. V gave up 3 bases and J gave up 9 bases; unmatched junction bases: 5. CDR3 size: 13 residues. The CDR3 loop is CSVDPGQGSEQFF. CDR3 coding DNA: TGCAGCGTTGATCCGGGACAGGGGTCTGAGCAGTTCTTC.

This clonotype was detected a few times. The chain is built from TRBV18 and TRBJ2-7, with D unclear. Deletions cut 0 bases from V and 0 bases from J, with 9 bases between. Germline CDR1 is KGHSH and CDR2 is LQKENI. The CDR3 is 15 residues long. The CDR3 is CASSPPFTASYEQYF. The CDR3 DNA reads TGTGCCAGCTCACCACCGTTCACCGCCTCCTACGAGCAGTACTTC.

The CDR3 reads CASSLGTSPDTQYF. CDR3 in DNA: TGTGCCAGCAGCTTGGGGACTAGTCCAGATACGCAGTATTTT. J is TRBJ2-3 and V is TRBV7-3; 8 bases match TRBD2. CDR3 length equals 14 residues. CDR1 and CDR2 from the germline V gene are SGHTA and FQGTGA. The trim removed 3 bases at V and 4 bases at J, leaving 3 bases unmatched.

This clonotype has more than one count but fewer than ten. CDR3 coding DNA: TGCAGCGTTCAGCGACTAGGGGCGGGTGAGCAGTTCTTC. Its translation: CSVQRLGAGEQFF. The chain has TRBV29-1 and TRBJ2-5, with a possible D match to TRBD2 (6 bases). The assigned J gene may be wrong: the sequence end matches TRBJ2-1 better. The CDR3 has 13 residues. Germline V gene lookup returns CDR1 SQVTM and CDR2 ANQGSEA.

The chain employs TRBV6-6 and TRBJ1-4, with 7 bases fitting TRBD1. This CDR3 is 15 amino acids long. Germline V gene data show CDR1 as MNHNY and CDR2 as SVGAGI (reference sequence). Germline trimming cut 2 bases from V and 4 bases from J; bases unmatched to any gene: 4. In DNA, the CDR3 is TGTGCCAGCAGTTACCAGGGGACAGTTAATGAAAAACTGTTTTTT. The encoded protein is CASSYQGTVNEKLFF.

This clonotype was seen more than once but under ten times. The chain has TRBV6-5 and TRBJ2-7, with no clear D. Germline CDR1 and CDR2: MNHEY and SVGAGI. The CDR3 is made up of 12 amino acids. The V and J ends lost 10 bases and 7 bases respectively, with 17 bases between them. The CDR3 spells CATLAGRQEQYF. CDR3 sequence (DNA): TGTGCCACCCTGGCCGGGCGACAAGAGCAGTACTTC.